The clone carrying this TCR beta chain came up a few times. Antigen: not known. The V and J ends lost 0 bases and 5 bases, in that order; junction bases with no gene match: 7. The CDR3 extends over 17 amino acids. The V gene's germline CDR1 is LGHNA and CDR2 YSLEER. This record belongs to a study of radiotherapy plus CTLA-4 blockade in lung cancer. Study as a whole: An objective response was seen in 15% to 20% of patients, and disease control in around 33%. General study findings and limits: Researchers report tumor-derived TCR clones expanding in blood after radiotherapy plus ipilimumab. Early blood T cell clone dynamics reportedly forecast response best, with interferon-beta.

Data came from immunoSEQ multiplex PCR; TCRdb stores just in-frame clones and leaves some out. This table has approximately 28,000 clones, 77% appearing once. Chemo-refractory metastatic non-small-cell lung cancer patients received focal radiation with ipilimumab CTLA-4 blockade. This sequence was found in a human donor with non-small cell lung cancer that progressed on radiotherapy plus ipilimumab. Sequencing used peripheral blood, obtained from a patient treated with radiotherapy plus ipilimumab. The J gene is TRBJ2-7, the V gene TRBV4-3; TRBD2 aligns across 13 bases. This chain's CDR3 is CASSQDSLGLAGNEQYF. As DNA, the CDR3 is TGCGCCAGCAGCCAAGATTCGCTGGGACTAGCGGGGAACGAGCAGTACTTC.